Below are 17 T cell receptor beta chains sequenced from a single sample in a study of shared clonotypes between healthy human individuals. Generated by immunoSEQ multiplex PCR, the TCRdb table keeps only in-frame clones and is missing some. The table shows about 980,000 clones, with about 80% occurring only once. Sequenced sample: memory CD4+ T cells sorted from blood. Subset given: CD45RA-negative fraction. These receptors came from a man aged 18 to 30 in good health.

This sequence joins TRBV18 and TRBJ2-7, with TRBD1 identical over 9 bases. V trimming: 0 bases; J trimming: 5 bases; junction bases outside the gene matches: 2. The V gene's germline CDR1 is KGHSH and CDR2 LQKENI. CDR3 length equals 14 residues. CDR3: CASSPPGQGDEQYF. CDR3 bases: TGTGCCAGCTCACCACCGGGACAGGGAGACGAGCAGTACTTC.

V is TRBV2 and J is TRBJ2-3; D ambiguous. The CDR3 totals 15 residues. Germline CDR1 is SNHLY and CDR2 is FYNNEI. V was cut by 1 base and J by 4 bases, with 12 bases left in between. The CDR3 DNA sequence: TGTGCCAGCAGTGAAGGGACGTCAATACCAGATACGCAGTATTTT. Protein: CASSEGTSIPDTQYF.

The rearrangement uses TRBV14 and TRBJ2-7; D perhaps matches TRBD1 (6 bases). Germline CDR1 and CDR2: SGHDN and FVKESK. V was shortened by 1 base and J by 2 bases, with 12 bases between the two germline ends. CDR3 length: 15 amino acids. CDR3 in DNA: TGTGCCAGCAGCCAAGGTAACAGGGTCCCCTACGAGCAGTACTTC. It codes for CASSQGNRVPYEQYF.

This chain links TRBV30 with TRBJ1-6; TRBD1 is a possible D gene (5 bases). In germline, CDR1 is GTSNPN, CDR2 SVGIG (reference sequence). Trimming left V 0 bases short and J 9 bases short, with 15 bases between. The CDR3 runs 15 residues. The CDR3 bases are TGTGCCTGGAGTGTACCCGGGGGTAAGGCTTCACCCCTCCACTTT. Amino acid sequence: CAWSVPGGKASPLHF.

This clone appeared a few times. This sequence joins TRBV6-1 and TRBJ2-2; D is ambiguous. Trimming took 0 bases from V and 1 from J, leaving 9 bases between them. Germline CDR1 reads MNHNS; CDR2 reads SASEGT. The CDR3 runs 16 residues. This chain's CDR3 is CASSEARGRNTGELFF. The CDR3 DNA reads as TGTGCCAGCAGTGAAGCTCGAGGACGGAACACCGGGGAGCTGTTTTTT.

This sequence joins TRBV10-1 and TRBJ1-1; no firm D call. Trimming took off 6 bases at V and 4 bases at J, with 12 bases between the two ends. The CDR3 runs 13 residues. Looked up from germline, CDR1 is WNHNN and CDR2 is SYGVQD (reference sequence). CDR3 amino acids: CASSLGRSTEAFF. The DNA for the CDR3 is TGCGCCAGCAGCCTCGGACGGAGCACTGAAGCTTTCTTT.

The rearrangement links TRBV7-3 to TRBJ2-2, with D hard to call. CDR3 length: 13 amino acids. The germline V gene encodes CDR1 SGHTA and CDR2 FQGTGA. V was shortened by 0 bases and J by 7 bases, with 6 bases between the two germline ends. The CDR3 sequence: CASSLTVGGELFF. CDR3 coding DNA: TGTGCCAGCAGCTTAACGGTCGGCGGGGAGCTGTTTTTT.

The chain carries TRBV4-3 and TRBJ2-1; possibly TRBD2 for D (5 bases). The germline gives CDR1 LGHNA, CDR2 YSLEER. V dropped 4 bases and J dropped 6 bases, with 19 bases sitting between them. The CDR3 runs to 16 residues. DNA for the CDR3: TGCGCCAGCAGCCTAACCCTTGGTGGGAGCGGCAATGAGCAGTTCTTC. It specifies CASSLTLGGSGNEQFF.

This clone was detected a few times. The chain recombines TRBV19 with TRBJ2-3; unclear D gene. Trimming shortened V by 4 bases and J by 5 bases, and 10 bases separated the two germline ends. Germline CDR1 and CDR2: LNHDA and SQIVND (reference sequence). The CDR3 runs 13 residues. The CDR3, as DNA: TGTGCCAGTAGTACGAGTGCCAGAGATACGCAGTATTTT. Protein sequence: CASSTSARDTQYF.

The chain uses TRBV19 and TRBJ2-3, with a weak D call TRBD1 (6 bases). This CDR3 is 13 amino acids long. The ends were cut back, 5 bases at V and 6 bases at J, with 12 bases in the middle. Per germline, CDR1 LNHDA and CDR2 SQIVND (reference sequence). Written as DNA, the CDR3 is TGTGCCAGTAGTTCAAGGACAGTGGATACGCAGTATTTT. This sequence encodes CASSSRTVDTQYF.

The DNA for the CDR3 is TGCGCCAGCAGCTTGGAACAGGCCCAGACGGCTTTCTTT. It yields the protein CASSLEQAQTAFF. The chain couples TRBV5-1 to TRBJ1-1; TRBD1 is a possible D gene (5 bases). The germline V and J ends were trimmed by 0 bases and 11 bases, with 14 bases remaining between them. Looked up from germline, CDR1 is SGHRS and CDR2 is YFSETQ. The CDR3 has 13 residues.

The chain carries TRBV4-3 and TRBJ2-5, with D possibly matching TRBD2 (6 bases). V lost 2 bases and J 5 bases, leaving 15 bases between the germline ends. Germline V gene sequence: CDR1 LGHNA, CDR2 YSLEER. The length of the CDR3 is 15 residues. In DNA form, the CDR3 reads TGCGCCAGCAGCCAAACGGGAAGCCTAGCGGAGACCCAGTACTTC. Encoded protein: CASSQTGSLAETQYF.

The chain uses TRBV19 and TRBJ1-5; 9 bases map to TRBD1. The CDR3 is 14 residues long. Trimming removed 10 bases from V and 4 bases from J; junction bases left unmatched: 8. Germline V gene data show CDR1 as LNHDA and CDR2 as SQIVND (reference sequence). CDR3 DNA sequence: TGTGCCACTAAAGCCGACAGGGGGAATCAGCCCCAGCATTTT. This translates into CATKADRGNQPQHF.

This clone was picked up a small number of times. The rearrangement uses TRBV5-8 and TRBJ1-6; the D gene is possibly TRBD1 (5 bases). Germline V gives CDR1 SGHTS, CDR2 YDEGEE. This CDR3 comprises 14 residues. V was trimmed by 1 base and J by 9 bases, leaving 11 bases between them. In DNA form, the CDR3 reads TGTGCCAGCAGCTTGAGGGGAGACAGTTCACCCCTCCACTTT. The encoded protein is CASSLRGDSSPLHF.

The chain uses TRBV7-3 and TRBJ2-3; 7 bases map to TRBD2. The CDR3 is 14 residues long. The ends lost 6 bases at V and 8 bases at J; junction bases unmatched: 11. Germline V gene data show CDR1 as SGHTA and CDR2 as FQGTGA. In nucleotides, the CDR3 is TGTGCCAGCAGTGCTGGCGGGGGAACGGGTACGCAGTATTTT. Protein: CASSAGGGTGTQYF.

The chain carries TRBV5-4 and TRBJ1-2; D is perhaps TRBD1 (6 bases). V was cut by 0 bases and J by 4 bases, with 10 bases left in between. CDR1 and CDR2 from the germline V gene are SGHNT and YYREEE (reference sequence). CDR3 length: 14 amino acids. CDR3 nucleotide sequence: TGTGCCAGCAGCTTGGGAGGGGACATCTATGGCTACACCTTC. The encoded protein is CASSLGGDIYGYTF.

This clone has just a few counts. This chain uses TRBV5-1 with TRBJ1-4, with D possibly matching TRBD1 (5 bases). The CDR3 is made up of 16 amino acids. Germline V gives CDR1 SGHRS, CDR2 YFSETQ. Trimming removed 2 bases from V and 8 bases from J, with 19 bases in between. CDR3 bases: TGCGCCAGCAGCTTCGGAGAGGGTCGCAGGGCCGAAAAACTGTTTTTT. It translates to CASSFGEGRRAEKLFF.